The 19 T cell receptor beta chains given below trace back to one sample, sequenced in a study of read filtering for tumor transcriptome and immune sequencing. Molecular barcoded adaptors covering alpha/delta and beta/gamma chains were used on about 390 ng RNA. TCRdb recomputed calls from the reads with MiXCR, one row per CDR3 protein. The sample lists 93,000 or so distinct CDR3 sequences; roughly 21% were seen once. Sequenced material: a population of CD138-negative cells sorted from bone marrow. The receptor set was obtained from a donor aged 40 or over with multiple myeloma.

Notes on this clonotype: A read error may be the cause here, since a much bigger clone is one base away. The rearrangement joins TRBV2 to TRBJ2-1; tentative D call: TRBD2 (5 bases). CDR1 is SNHLY, CDR2 FYNNEI, per germline. Trimming removed 6 bases from V and 3 bases from J, with 9 bases in between. The CDR3 loop spans 13 amino acids. The CDR3 sequence is CASSQGSYNEQFF. CDR3 in DNA: TGTGCCAGCAGCCAAGGGAGCTACAATGAGCAGTTCTTC.

This clonotype was seen repeatedly, ten times or more. V gene TRBV7-8 combines with J gene TRBJ2-7; D is possibly TRBD2 (7 bases). Germline V gene sequence: CDR1 SGHVS, CDR2 FQNEAQ. V lost 1 base, J lost 0 bases, and 13 bases lay in between. The CDR3 has 16 amino acids. CDR3 coding DNA: TGTGCCAGCAGCTTAGTTCGGGGGGCGAGCTCCTACGAGCAGTACTTC. Protein product: CASSLVRGASSYEQYF. Looking up the rest from reference TRBV7-8 and TRBJ2-7 gives the full variable domain: GAGVSQSPRYKVAKRGQDVALRCDPISGHVSLFWYQQALGQGPEFLTYFQNEAQLDKSGLPSDRFFAERPEGSVSTLKIQRTQQEDSAVYLCASSLVRGASSYEQYFGPGTRLTVT.

Remarks on this clonotype: It may be a read error: a sequence one base away is much more abundant. The chain recombines TRBV28 with TRBJ2-7, with 8 bases identical to TRBD1. CDR1 is MDHEN and CDR2 is SYDVKM in the germline V gene. This CDR3 comprises 15 residues. The CDR3 bases are TGTGCCAGCAGTCTGACAGGGGCCGGTTCCTGCGAGCAGTACTTC. It encodes CASSLTGAGSCEQYF.

There are a few counts of this clonotype. The rearrangement links TRBV28 to TRBJ1-5, with TRBD1 matching 7 bases. The CDR3 extends over 14 amino acids. Germline V gives CDR1 MDHEN, CDR2 SYDVKM. The trim removed 6 bases at V and 7 bases at J, leaving 9 bases unmatched. The chain's CDR3 is CASSPQGSGQPQHF. The CDR3 DNA follows: TGTGCCAGCAGCCCACAGGGGTCGGGGCAGCCCCAGCATTTT.

The chain carries TRBV9 and TRBJ1-3, with D unclear. Trimming shortened V by 1 base and J by 2 bases, and 1 base separated the two germline ends. This CDR3 is built from 12 residues. CDR1 and CDR2 (germline): SGDLS, YYNGEE. CDR3 sequence: CASSVPGNTIYF. CDR3 bases: TGTGCCAGCAGCGTACCTGGAAACACCATATATTTT.

This clonotype was observed at least ten times. The V and J genes are TRBV28 and TRBJ2-1; the D is unclear. Looked up from germline, CDR1 is MDHEN and CDR2 is SYDVKM. V lost 3 bases, J lost 1 base, and 7 bases lay in between. The CDR3 runs 14 residues. For the CDR3, the DNA is TGTGCCAGCAGTTTTCTAGTTTCCTACAATGAGCAGTTCTTC. It encodes CASSFLVSYNEQFF.

The chain links TRBV12-3 or TRBV12-4 to TRBJ1-2, with D tentatively TRBD1 (5 bases). This CDR3 has 12 residues. With 4 bases removed from V and 3 bases from J, the gap between germline ends came to 6 bases. The CDR3 region is CASSWGDYGYTF. The CDR3 bases are TGTGCCAGCAGTTGGGGGGACTATGGCTACACCTTC.

A word on this clonotype: Being one base from a much bigger clone, this may be a read error. The CDR3 DNA reads TGTGCCAGCACCCTTAGCGGGGGGCACACCGGGGAGCTGCTTTTT. This gives the protein CASTLSGGHTGELLF. This chain connects TRBV12-3 or TRBV12-4 to TRBJ2-2; 10 bases are a match to TRBD2. There are 15 residues in the CDR3.

This clonotype was observed at least ten times. V is TRBV5-1 and J is TRBJ1-1; tentative D call: TRBD1 (5 bases). Germline V gene data show CDR1 as SGHRS and CDR2 as YFSETQ. Trimming took off 6 bases at V and 5 bases at J, with 20 bases between the two ends. This CDR3 contains 15 residues. The CDR3 DNA is TGCGCCAGCACCCGTGGACAAACGGAGGGTACTGAAGCTTTCTTT. Its protein is CASTRGQTEGTEAFF.

The gene calls are TRBV29-1 and TRBJ2-3, with TRBD1 as a possible D gene (6 bases). The CDR3 consists of 14 residues. V was clipped by 3 bases and J by 4 bases, with 14 bases between them. The germline CDR1 and CDR2 sequences are SQVTM and ANQGSEA. The CDR3 loop reads CSVDLRSGADTQYF. In DNA, the CDR3 is TGCAGCGTTGACTTGAGGTCAGGGGCAGATACGCAGTATTTT.

This clonotype was counted only a few times. This may be a read error, as it is one base from a much larger clone. Because it lacks the conserved phenylalanine or tryptophan at the end, this CDR3 is likely a read error. This chain connects TRBV10-3 to TRBJ1-1; TRBD1 matches 9 bases. The CDR3 extends over 15 amino acids. V dropped 10 bases and J dropped 4; count of bases not matched to a gene: 13. Germline CDR1 and CDR2: ENHRY and SYGVKD. CDR3: CATARTGVVGTEAFS. The DNA for the CDR3 is TGTGCCACAGCCAGGACAGGGGTAGTTGGCACTGAAGCTTTCTCT.

This chain uses TRBV4-2 with TRBJ2-7; no clear D. V was pared by 1 base and J by 3 bases, with 13 bases between. The V gene's germline CDR1 is LGHNA and CDR2 YNFKEQ. The CDR3 consists of 15 residues. The CDR3 protein is CASSQGVYPLYEQYF. DNA for the CDR3: TGTGCCAGCAGCCAAGGGGTCTACCCTCTCTACGAGCAGTACTTC.

The chain carries TRBV2 and TRBJ2-3, with 7 bases aligning to TRBD1. This CDR3 has 16 residues. Germline V CDR1 and CDR2: SNHLY, FYNNEI. With V trimmed by 6 bases and J by 3 bases, 12 bases remained unmatched. The CDR3 is CASSGTRTGGTDTQYF. The DNA of the CDR3 is TGTGCCAGCAGCGGGACAAGGACAGGAGGTACAGATACGCAGTATTTT.

The table lists this clonotype with a few counts. Given a much more abundant clone one base away, this may be a read error. The rearrangement links TRBV29-1 to TRBJ1-1, with 8 bases identical to TRBD1. CDR3 size: 18 residues. Germline CDR1 SQVTM, CDR2 ANQGSEA. V was pared by 5 bases and J by 0 bases, with 17 bases of the junction left unmatched. The chain's CDR3 is CSVLGTGAIRGMNTEAFF. DNA for the CDR3: TGCAGCGTTCTTGGGACAGGCGCGATTAGAGGAATGAACACTGAAGCTTTCTTT.

This sequence joins TRBV6-1 and TRBJ1-2; D not certain. Between the trimmed V and J ends, which lost 8 bases and 2 bases, there was a span of 6 bases. The germline V gene has CDR1 MNHNS and CDR2 SASEGT. This CDR3 comprises 11 residues. The CDR3 coding sequence is TGTGCCAGCGGAAAGAACTATGGCTACACCTTC. Its translation: CASGKNYGYTF.

The sample holds a few counts of this clonotype. The chain has TRBV11-2 and TRBJ1-2; the D is unclear. Trimming took off 11 bases at V and 8 bases at J, with 15 bases between the two ends. Germline V gives CDR1 SGHAT, CDR2 FQNNGV. This CDR3 region has 11 residues. CDR3 sequence: CAVERVGGYTF. The CDR3 DNA is TGTGCCGTTGAGAGGGTCGGAGGCTACACCTTC. Variable domain in full (rest from reference TRBV11-2 and TRBJ1-2): EAGVAQSPRYKIIEKRQSVAFWCNPISGHATLYWYQQILGQGPKLLIQFQNNGVVDDSQLPKDRFSAERLKGVDSTLKIQPAKLEDSAVYLCAVERVGGYTFGSGTRLTVV.

The V gene is TRBV5-1, the J gene TRBJ2-1; TRBD2 matches 8 bases. The length of the CDR3 is 14 residues. Looked up from germline, CDR1 is SGHRS and CDR2 is YFSETQ. The trim removed 3 bases at V and 10 bases at J, leaving 9 bases unmatched. CDR3 in amino acids: CASSSSGTSREQFF. DNA of the CDR3: TGCGCCAGCAGCTCTTCCGGGACTAGTCGCGAGCAGTTCTTC.

This clonotype was seen ten or more times. The V gene is TRBV28, the J gene TRBJ2-1; D remains unclear. The V gene lost 5 bases and the J gene lost 6 bases, with 8 bases spanning the gap. CDR3 length equals 12 residues. Per germline, CDR1 MDHEN and CDR2 SYDVKM. This CDR3 reads CASSGRFNEQFF. CDR3 sequence (DNA): TGTGCCAGCAGTGGCCGCTTCAATGAGCAGTTCTTC.

Only one count was recorded for this clonotype. A much larger clone is a single base away; this may be a read error. The genes are TRBV28 and TRBJ2-5, with TRBD1 matching 10 bases. Germline V gene data show CDR1 as MDHEN and CDR2 as SYDVKM. The CDR3 runs to 15 residues. Losses at the gene ends were 6 bases for V and 4 bases for J; bases not matched to a gene: 8. CDR3: CASSLPGQGRETQYF. The CDR3 nucleotides are TGTGCCAGCAGCCTACCGGGACAGGGGAGAGAGACCCAGTACTTC.